The next 25 T cell receptor beta chains were all read from a single sample in a study of shared clonotypes between healthy human individuals. Sequenced by immunoSEQ multiplex PCR; TCRdb stores in-frame clones only, minus some. Of 2 million to 2.5 million clones listed, almost 96% are singletons. The sequenced sample consisted of naive CD4+ T cells sorted from blood. Subset specified: CD45RA+ positively selected. The receptors were sampled from a man between 18 and 29 years old in good health.

The chain's CDR3 is CASSSSLAGVNTGELFF. CDR3 DNA sequence: TGTGCCAGCAGCTCTTCACTAGCGGGGGTGAACACCGGGGAGCTGTTTTTT. This sequence joins TRBV5-4 and TRBJ2-2; 11 bases are a match to TRBD2. Germline V gene data show CDR1 as SGHNT and CDR2 as YYREEE (reference sequence). J lost 1 base, V lost 3 bases, and 5 bases had no gene match. The CDR3 runs to 17 residues.

A note on this clone: Other DNA sequences of this sample code for an identical CDR3. The gene calls are TRBV5-4 and TRBJ2-3, with a weak D call TRBD2 (5 bases). The CDR3 has 13 amino acids. The germline gives CDR1 SGHNT, CDR2 YYREEE (reference sequence). Deletions cut 4 bases from V and 4 bases from J, with 10 bases between. The CDR3 DNA is TGTGCCAGCAGCCCGACGGGGTCAGATACGCAGTATTTT. Translated, it gives CASSPTGSDTQYF.

This chain connects TRBV30 to TRBJ1-1; D call uncertain. The germline CDR1 and CDR2 sequences are GTSNPN and SVGIG (reference sequence). CDR3 size: 14 residues. Trimming shortened V by 1 base and J by 1 base, and 10 bases separated the two germline ends. CDR3 residues: CAWSEGGKNTEAFF. As DNA, the CDR3 is TGTGCCTGGAGTGAAGGTGGCAAGAACACTGAAGCTTTCTTT.

The chain joins TRBV28 to TRBJ2-5; 9 positions match TRBD2. CDR3 size: 15 residues. The junction had 9 bases not matched to a gene; V was cut back by 6 bases and J by 4 bases. Germline V lookup: CDR1 MDHEN, CDR2 SYDVKM. CDR3 sequence reads: CASSPSGGPGETQYF. In DNA, the CDR3 is TGTGCCAGCAGCCCGAGCGGGGGGCCGGGAGAGACCCAGTACTTC.

The CDR3 DNA follows: TGCGCCAGCAGCTTGGCCAGTGGAGATGGCTACACCTTC. Protein: CASSLASGDGYTF. The J gene is TRBJ1-2, the V gene TRBV5-1; the D is unclear. Trimming took 0 bases from V and 6 from J, leaving 9 bases between them. There are 13 residues in the CDR3. Per germline, CDR1 SGHRS and CDR2 YFSETQ.

The rearrangement uses TRBV2 and TRBJ1-2; the match to TRBD1 covers 7 bases. CDR1 is SNHLY, CDR2 FYNNEI, per germline. V was clipped by 5 bases and J by 4 bases; unmatched bases: 4. The CDR3 consists of 13 residues. DNA of the CDR3: TGTGCCAGCAGTCCCGCAGGGGGCTATGGCTACACCTTC. It translates to CASSPAGGYGYTF.

The chain carries TRBV9 and TRBJ2-1, with 10 bases lining up with TRBD2. The CDR3 is made up of 14 amino acids. The junction had 8 bases not matched to a gene; V was cut back by 4 bases and J by 10 bases. CDR1 and CDR2 (germline): SGDLS, YYNGEE. CDR3 protein: CASSSRPAGGEQFF. In DNA form, the CDR3 reads TGTGCCAGCAGCTCAAGACCAGCGGGAGGGGAGCAGTTCTTC.

V and J are TRBV21-1 and TRBJ1-5; the listed D gene, TRBD1, was not tested against the DNA. TRBV21-1 is deemed a pseudogene. This CDR3 is built from 17 residues. This CDR3 reads CASRVLQGRYSNQPQHF. The CDR3 nucleotides read TGTGCCAGCAGAGTTTTACAGGGGCGGTATAGCAATCAGCCCCAGCATTTT.

This CDR3 reads CASSQEGLASLNEQYF. Written as DNA, the CDR3 is TGCGCCAGCAGCCAAGAGGGACTAGCCTCCTTGAACGAGCAGTACTTC. The rearrangement links TRBV4-1 to TRBJ2-7, with 9 bases identical to TRBD2. Losses at the gene ends were 0 bases for V and 5 bases for J; bases not matched to a gene: 8. Germline values: CDR1 MGHRA, CDR2 YSYEKL. This CDR3 is 16 amino acids long.

The gene calls are TRBV5-1 and TRBJ2-3; D possibly matches TRBD1 or TRBD2 (6 bases each). Germline CDR1 SGHRS, CDR2 YFSETQ. V lost 4 bases, J lost 2 bases, and 11 bases lay in between. This CDR3 comprises 14 residues. The CDR3 loop is CASSTRGLTDTQYF. The DNA for the CDR3 is TGCGCCAGCAGCACCAGGGGACTCACAGATACGCAGTATTTT.

The V call is TRBV5-8, the J call TRBJ2-7, with unresolved D. This CDR3 is 13 amino acids long. Deletions cut 4 bases from V and 4 bases from J, with 12 bases between. Germline V CDR1 and CDR2: SGHTS, YDEGEE. The CDR3 is CASSRRPGYEQYF. The CDR3 region has the DNA TGTGCCAGCAGCCGACGACCTGGTTACGAGCAGTACTTC.

The chain combines TRBV5-6 with TRBJ1-5; D gene ambiguous. Trimming cost V 0 bases and J 3 bases, with 16 bases left between them. The CDR3 contains 17 residues. Germline V CDR1 and CDR2: SGHDT, YYEEEE. CDR3 loop: CASSLGTPYSTNQPQHF. CDR3 DNA: TGTGCCAGCAGCTTGGGGACCCCTTATAGCACCAATCAGCCCCAGCATTTT.

The chain has TRBV11-3 and TRBJ2-1; D not certain. The germline V gene has CDR1 SGHNT and CDR2 YENEEA. With 6 bases removed from V and 8 bases from J, the gap between germline ends came to 17 bases. CDR3 size: 14 residues. CDR3 coding DNA: TGTGCCAGCAGTTACAGACCGGAGTTCCATGAGCAGTTCTTC. Translating it yields CASSYRPEFHEQFF.

Note on this clone: The sample has other DNA sequences that encode this CDR3 too. The chain combines TRBV29-1 with TRBJ2-3, with D possibly matching TRBD2 (6 bases). Trimming took off 6 bases at V and 0 bases at J, with 7 bases between the two ends. The CDR3 length is 12 residues. Germline V CDR1 and CDR2: SQVTM, ANQGSEA. This CDR3 is CSVGGSTDTQYF. CDR3 bases: TGCAGCGTGGGGGGTAGCACAGATACGCAGTATTTT.

A word on this clone: Within the sample, other DNA sequences also encode this same CDR3. The chain has TRBV19 and TRBJ2-7; D is undetermined. Germline V gene lookup returns CDR1 LNHDA and CDR2 SQIVND (reference sequence). V was pared by 4 bases and J by 1 base, with 8 bases between. The CDR3 runs 13 residues. CDR3 in amino acids: CASSKPGSYEQYF. CDR3 sequence (DNA): TGTGCCAGTAGTAAGCCAGGTTCCTACGAGCAGTACTTC.

The J gene is TRBJ2-4, the V gene TRBV6-5; D remains unclear. The V end lost 10 bases, the J end lost 0 bases, and 7 bases lay between the germline ends. CDR1 and CDR2 (germline): MNHEY, SVGAGI. The CDR3 has 12 residues. The CDR3 region has the DNA TGTGCCACTTTGGGAGCCAAAAACATTCAGTACTTC. Translated, it gives CATLGAKNIQYF.

V usage is TRBV9 and J usage is TRBJ1-1; tentatively, D is TRBD1 (6 bases). This CDR3 is built from 15 residues. Germline lookup yields CDR1 SGDLS and CDR2 YYNGEE. The V and J ends lost 3 bases and 0 bases respectively, with 12 bases between them. CDR3 sequence: CASSAKTGMNTEAFF. The CDR3 DNA follows: TGTGCCAGCAGCGCAAAGACAGGTATGAACACTGAAGCTTTCTTT.

This sequence joins TRBV27 and TRBJ2-6; D gene ambiguous. Germline CDR1 reads MNHEY; CDR2 reads SMNVEV (reference sequence). V gave up 3 bases and J gave up 4 bases, with 10 bases separating them. CDR3 size: 15 residues. The CDR3 DNA follows: TGTGCCAGCAGTTTTCAGGCGTCCGGGGCCAACGTCCTGACTTTC. Encoded protein: CASSFQASGANVLTF.

The chain recombines TRBV29-1 with TRBJ2-7; 9 nucleotides match TRBD2. V lost 7 bases to trimming and J lost 6 bases; unmatched junction nucleotides: 7. Germline CDR1 and CDR2: SQVTM and ANQGSEA. The CDR3 sequence is 12 residues long. CDR3 DNA: TGCAGCGCTCGGGCGGGAGGGTCCGAGCAGTACTTC. Translating it yields CSARAGGSEQYF.

V and J are TRBV11-2 and TRBJ2-5, with D perhaps being TRBD1 or TRBD2 (5 bases each). Trimming pared 5 bases from V and 2 bases from J, leaving 15 bases between. Germline CDR1 is SGHAT and CDR2 is FQNNGV. The CDR3 contains 15 residues. CDR3 loop: CASSPWGDRQETQYF. CDR3 DNA: TGTGCCAGCAGCCCGTGGGGAGACAGACAAGAGACCCAGTACTTC.

Concerning this clone: The sample carries other DNA sequences with the same CDR3. This CDR3 reads CASSERQGAGNQPQHF. CDR3 DNA: TGTGCCAGCAGCGAAAGACAGGGGGCGGGCAATCAGCCCCAGCATTTT. The chain links TRBV6-1 to TRBJ1-5; TRBD1 agrees at 10 bases. Trimming took 6 bases from V and 2 from J; bases not matched to a gene: 7. Germline loops: CDR1 MNHNS, CDR2 SASEGT. The CDR3 spans 16 residues.

This clone appeared a single time. The V gene is TRBV6-5, the J gene TRBJ2-5; the D gene could be TRBD1 or TRBD2 (5 bases each). CDR1 MNHEY and CDR2 SVGAGI come from the germline V gene. Trimming stripped 6 bases from V and 7 bases from J, with 15 bases between. This CDR3 region has 13 residues. The CDR3 DNA sequence: TGTGCCAGCAGCCGGGGCAGGGACGGGACCCAGTACTTC. This translates into CASSRGRDGTQYF.

About this clone itself: One junction end does not reproduce the germline sequence, and a read error may be involved. The chain combines TRBV4-1 with TRBJ2-7; possibly TRBD1 or TRBD2 for D (5 bases each). There are 13 residues in the CDR3. The germline CDR1 and CDR2 sequences are MGHRA and YSYEKL. Here the CDR3 reads CASSPGTRYEQYF. CDR3 DNA sequence: TGTGCCAGCAGCCCCGGGACCCGATACGAGCAGTACTTC.

The chain combines TRBV10-2 with TRBJ1-1; 8 positions match TRBD1. This CDR3 has 13 residues. From germline, CDR1 is WSHSY and CDR2 SAAADI. Unmatched junction bases numbered 4, after V lost 6 bases and J lost 4 bases. CDR3 in DNA: TGCGCCAGCAGGGACAGGGTGGGCACTGAAGCTTTCTTT. It translates to CASRDRVGTEAFF.

The CDR3 DNA follows: TGCGCCAGCAGCTCTGGACAAGTTGAGCAGTTCTTC. Translating it yields CASSSGQVEQFF. The chain has TRBV5-1 and TRBJ2-1; D is possibly TRBD1 (5 bases). V lost 3 bases and J lost 9, with 10 bases in between. The CDR3 is 12 amino acids. Germline CDR1 is SGHRS and CDR2 is YFSETQ.